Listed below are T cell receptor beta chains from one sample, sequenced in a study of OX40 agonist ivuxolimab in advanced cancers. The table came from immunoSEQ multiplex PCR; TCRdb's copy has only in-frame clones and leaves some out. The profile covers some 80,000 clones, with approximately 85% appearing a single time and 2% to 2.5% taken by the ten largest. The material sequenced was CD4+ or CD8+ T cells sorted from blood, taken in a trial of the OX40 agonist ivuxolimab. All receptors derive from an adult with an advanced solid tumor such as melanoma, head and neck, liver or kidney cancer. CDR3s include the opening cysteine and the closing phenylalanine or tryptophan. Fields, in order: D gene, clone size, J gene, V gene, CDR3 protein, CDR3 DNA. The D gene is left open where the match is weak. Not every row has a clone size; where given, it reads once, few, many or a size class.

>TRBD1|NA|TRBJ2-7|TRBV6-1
CASRWTGKYEQYF
TGTGCCAGCAGATGGACAGGGAAATACGAGCAGTACTTC
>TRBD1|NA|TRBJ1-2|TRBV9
CASSGTGPLGYTF
TGTGCCAGCAGCGGGACAGGTCCCCTTGGCTACACCTTC
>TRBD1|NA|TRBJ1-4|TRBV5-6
CASSLVGQGINEKLFF
TGTGCCAGCAGCTTGGTGGGACAGGGTATTAATGAAAAACTGTTTTTT
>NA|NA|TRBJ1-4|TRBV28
CASSDVQRLNEKLFF
TGTGCCAGCAGTGATGTACAGAGGCTCAATGAAAAACTGTTTTTT
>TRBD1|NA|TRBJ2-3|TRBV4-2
CASSPGSGTGWEF
TGTGCCAGCAGCCCGGGCTCCGGGACAGGGTGGGAGTTT
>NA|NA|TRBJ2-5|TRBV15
CATSSSRETQYF
TGTGCCACCAGCTCTAGCAGAGAGACCCAGTACTTC
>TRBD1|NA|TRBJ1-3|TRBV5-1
CASSVDRGIYGNTIYF
TGCGCCAGCAGCGTGGACAGGGGAATCTATGGAAACACCATATATTTT
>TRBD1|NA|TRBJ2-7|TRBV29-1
CSVHKTGGYEQYF
TGCAGCGTCCACAAGACAGGGGGCTACGAGCAGTACTTC
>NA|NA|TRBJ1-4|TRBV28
CASSLLDIEEKLFF
TGTGCCAGCAGTTTATTGGACATAGAAGAAAAACTGTTTTTT
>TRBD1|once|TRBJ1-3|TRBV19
CASSTIDRDSGNTIYF
TGTGCCAGTAGTACCATCGACAGGGACTCTGGAAACACCATATATTTT
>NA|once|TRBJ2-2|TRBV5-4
CASSLDGFKGGELFF
TGTGCCAGCAGCTTGGACGGGTTCAAGGGCGGGGAGCTGTTTTTT
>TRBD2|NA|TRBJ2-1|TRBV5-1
CASRPSGGAVNEQFF
TGCGCCAGCAGACCTAGCGGGGGGGCCGTCAATGAGCAGTTCTTC
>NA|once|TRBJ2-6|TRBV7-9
CASSLGGANVLTF
TGTGCCAGCAGCTTAGGCGGGGCCAACGTCCTGACTTTC
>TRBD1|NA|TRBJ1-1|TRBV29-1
CSVGTGGAGTEAFF
TGCAGCGTTGGGACAGGGGGCGCGGGCACTGAAGCTTTCTTT
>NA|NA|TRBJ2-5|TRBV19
CASSPEYQETQYF
TGTGCCAGTAGTCCGGAGTACCAAGAGACCCAGTACTTC
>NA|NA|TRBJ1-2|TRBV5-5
CASIDRGYGYTF
TGTGCCAGCATCGATCGAGGCTATGGCTACACCTTC
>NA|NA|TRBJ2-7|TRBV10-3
CAISGRGRAPYEQYF
TGTGCCATCAGTGGTCGCGGACGTGCCCCCTACGAGCAGTACTTC
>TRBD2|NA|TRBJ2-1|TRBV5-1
CASRLAEPNEQFF
TGCGCCAGCAGACTAGCGGAACCTAATGAGCAGTTCTTC
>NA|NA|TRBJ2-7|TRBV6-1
CASSEMSGGDYEQYF
TGTGCCAGCAGTGAAATGTCCGGCGGAGACTACGAGCAGTACTTC
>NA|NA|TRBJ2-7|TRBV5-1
CASSFTRDHEQYF
TGCGCCAGCAGCTTTACCAGGGACCACGAGCAGTACTTC
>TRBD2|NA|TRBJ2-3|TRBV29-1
CSVPLGGRTDTQYF
TGCAGCGTCCCCCTCGGGGGGAGGACAGATACGCAGTATTTT
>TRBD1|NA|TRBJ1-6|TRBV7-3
CASSLIAGGDSPLHF
TGTGCCAGCAGCTTAATTGCAGGGGGGGATTCACCCCTCCACTTT
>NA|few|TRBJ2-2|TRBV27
CASSFLTGELFF
TGTGCCAGCAGTTTCCTCACCGGGGAGCTGTTTTTT
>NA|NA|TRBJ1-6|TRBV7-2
CASSLGVNSPLHF
TGTGCCAGCAGCCTGGGGGTTAATTCACCCCTCCACTTT
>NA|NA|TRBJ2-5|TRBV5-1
CASSLGARETQYF
TGCGCCAGCAGTTTGGGGGCTCGGGAGACCCAGTACTTC
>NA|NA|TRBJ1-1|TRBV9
CASSPQGQNTEAFF
TGTGCCAGCAGCCCACAGGGACAGAACACTGAAGCTTTCTTT
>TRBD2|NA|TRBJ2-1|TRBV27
CASSLASGGYNEQFF
TGTGCCAGCAGTTTGGCTAGCGGGGGGTACAATGAGCAGTTCTTC
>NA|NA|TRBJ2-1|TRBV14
CASSQEVELGEQFF
TGTGCCAGCAGCCAAGAAGTCGAGCTGGGTGAGCAGTTCTTC
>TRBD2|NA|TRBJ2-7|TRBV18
CASSRGLGDYEQYF
TGTGCCAGCTCACGGGGACTAGGGGACTACGAGCAGTACTTC
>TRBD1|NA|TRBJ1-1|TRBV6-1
CASSEDRGRGAFF
TGTGCCAGCAGTGAGGACAGGGGGCGTGGGGCTTTCTTT
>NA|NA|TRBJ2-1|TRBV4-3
CASSQDPTGLSYNEQFF
TGCGCCAGCAGCCAAGATCCGACAGGCCTCTCCTACAATGAGCAGTTCTTC
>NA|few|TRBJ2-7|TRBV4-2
CASSQRGGVGSEQYF
TGTGCCAGCAGCCAAAGGGGAGGAGTCGGGTCCGAGCAGTACTTC
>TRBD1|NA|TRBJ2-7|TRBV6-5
CASSPDRAYEQYF
TGTGCCAGCAGCCCCGACAGGGCCTACGAGCAGTACTTC
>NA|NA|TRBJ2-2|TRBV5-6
CASSLLVRDSRNTGELFF
TGTGCCAGCAGCTTATTAGTCCGGGACTCCCGAAACACCGGGGAGCTGTTTTTT
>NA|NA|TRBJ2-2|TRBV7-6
CASSSDTGELFF
TGTGCCAGCAGCTCGGACACCGGGGAGCTGTTTTTT
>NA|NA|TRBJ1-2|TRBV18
CASSPANSDGNYGYTF
TGTGCCAGCTCACCAGCGAACTCCGACGGGAACTATGGCTACACCTTC
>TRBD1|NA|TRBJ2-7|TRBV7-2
CASSFTGQGYEQYF
TGTGCCAGCAGCTTTACCGGACAGGGGTACGAGCAGTACTTC
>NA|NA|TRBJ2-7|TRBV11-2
CASSAHAEQYF
TGTGCCAGCAGCGCCCATGCCGAGCAGTACTTC
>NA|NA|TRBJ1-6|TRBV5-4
CASSSLEEGGDNSPLHF
TGTGCCAGCAGCTCGTTAGAGGAAGGCGGCGATAATTCACCCCTCCACTTT
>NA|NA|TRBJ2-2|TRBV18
CASSPWADRNTGELFF
TGTGCCAGCTCACCATGGGCAGACCGAAACACCGGGGAGCTGTTTTTT
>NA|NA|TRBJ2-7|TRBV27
CASSLKSFPGYEQYF
TGTGCCAGCAGTTTAAAGTCCTTTCCAGGGTACGAGCAGTACTTC
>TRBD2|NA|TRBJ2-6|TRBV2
CASKSGVSGANVLTF
TGTGCCAGCAAAAGCGGGGTCTCTGGGGCCAACGTCCTGACTTTC
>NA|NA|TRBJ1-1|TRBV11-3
CASSLEGADTEAFF
TGTGCCAGCAGCTTAGAGGGGGCCGACACTGAAGCTTTCTTT
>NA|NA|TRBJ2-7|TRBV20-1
CSAFVVHEQYF
TGCAGTGCTTTCGTCGTCCACGAGCAGTACTTC
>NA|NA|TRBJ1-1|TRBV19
CASMWRVNTEAFF
TGTGCCAGTATGTGGAGGGTGAACACTGAAGCTTTCTTT
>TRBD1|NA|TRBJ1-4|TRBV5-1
CASSEQGAGEKLFF
TGCGCCAGCAGTGAACAGGGGGCTGGGGAAAAACTGTTTTTT